The 16 T cell receptor beta chains below come from one sample, sequenced in a study of shared clonotypes between healthy human individuals. Clones were read by immunoSEQ multiplex PCR, and TCRdb kept only the in-frame ones, dropping some. The sample yields about 1.5 million clones, 95% to 99% seen once. The sample was naive CD4+ T cells sorted from blood. As for subset: CD45RA+ positively selected. The receptors stem from a young man in good health.

As for this clone: Different DNA sequences within this sample yield the same CDR3. The rearrangement uses TRBV18 and TRBJ2-3; D gene uncertain. The CDR3 sequence is 13 residues long. Trimming left V 0 bases short and J 3 bases short, with 4 bases between. From germline, CDR1 is KGHSH and CDR2 LQKENI. The CDR3 sequence: CASSPPGTDTQYF. DNA of the CDR3: TGTGCCAGCTCACCACCGGGAACAGATACGCAGTATTTT.

Concerning this clone itself: This same CDR3 is encoded by further DNA sequences in the sample. V usage is TRBV28 and J usage is TRBJ1-5; the D gene is possibly TRBD1 (6 bases). This CDR3 comprises 15 residues. The V end was cut by 6 bases, the J end by 2 bases, with 14 bases between. The germline V gene encodes CDR1 MDHEN and CDR2 SYDVKM. DNA of the CDR3: TGTGCCAGCAGCCTCGGGGGGCGCGGCAATCAGCCCCAGCATTTT. Translated, it gives CASSLGGRGNQPQHF.

This sequence joins TRBV21-1 and TRBJ2-3; the table assigns TRBD2, which was not confirmed against the DNA. TRBV21-1 is labeled a pseudogene. CDR3 length: 16 amino acids. The CDR3: CASSKVPGNSTDTQYF. Written as DNA, the CDR3 is TGTGCCAGCAGCAAAGTGCCGGGGAATAGCACAGATACGCAGTATTTT.

The rearrangement joins TRBV5-1 to TRBJ2-7; tentative D call: TRBD1 (6 bases). In germline, CDR1 is SGHRS, CDR2 YFSETQ. V lost 4 bases and J lost 5, with 13 bases in between. This CDR3 region has 13 residues. The CDR3 region is CASSIQGTHEQYF. The CDR3 coding sequence is TGCGCCAGCAGCATACAGGGCACCCACGAGCAGTACTTC.

This chain links TRBV5-4 with TRBJ2-7; TRBD2 is a possible D gene (6 bases). The germline V and J ends were trimmed by 1 base and 7 bases, with 21 bases remaining between them. The germline CDR1 and CDR2 sequences are SGHNT and YYREEE (reference sequence). This CDR3 contains 16 residues. For the CDR3, the DNA is TGTGCCAGCAGCTTGACTTCCGGGAGAAGGTCGTGGGAGCAGTACTTC. Protein: CASSLTSGRRSWEQYF. Filled out from reference TRBV5-4 and TRBJ2-7, the complete variable domain reads ETGVTQSPTHLIKTRGQQVTLRCSSQSGHNTVSWYQQALGQGPQFIFQYYREEENGRGNFPPRFSGLQFPNYSSELNVNALELDDSALYLCASSLTSGRRSWEQYFGPGTRLTVT.

The rearrangement uses TRBV7-9 and TRBJ2-7, with D perhaps TRBD2 (6 bases). The CDR3 spans 13 residues. The germline gives CDR1 SEHNR, CDR2 FQNEAQ (reference sequence). V was shortened by 6 bases and J by 0 bases, with 9 bases between the two germline ends. The CDR3 protein is CASRGGVSYEQYF. CDR3 sequence (DNA): TGTGCCAGCAGGGGGGGAGTCTCCTACGAGCAGTACTTC.

The rearrangement joins TRBV15 to TRBJ2-7; the match to TRBD2 covers 8 bases. Per the germline V gene, CDR1 is LNHNV and CDR2 is YYDKDF (reference sequence). V shed 2 bases, J shed 3 bases, and the junction held 6 bases outside the gene matches. The CDR3 is 15 residues long. The DNA of the CDR3 is TGTGCCACCAGCAGATTGCTAGCGGGTAACTACGAGCAGTACTTC. Amino acids: CATSRLLAGNYEQYF.

The gene calls are TRBV18 and TRBJ1-2; tentative D call: TRBD1 (5 bases). Germline CDR1 is KGHSH and CDR2 is LQKENI. V lost 6 bases and J 1 base, leaving 12 bases between the germline ends. The CDR3 is 14 amino acids. The CDR3 here is CASSPGSNNYGYTF. CDR3 nucleotides: TGTGCCAGCTCCCCAGGGTCGAATAACTATGGCTACACCTTC.

The CDR3 DNA sequence: TGTGCCAGCAGTGCCCTCAGAGGGACTAATGAAAAACTGTTTTTT. This gives the protein CASSALRGTNEKLFF. The V call is TRBV25-1, the J call TRBJ1-4; no reliable D call. The CDR3 runs to 15 residues. Germline loops: CDR1 MGHDK, CDR2 SYGVNS. V lost 4 bases and J 2 bases, leaving 11 bases between the germline ends.

On this clone itself: Other DNA variants within this sample encode the same CDR3. The gene calls are TRBV6-4 and TRBJ2-7; D possibly corresponds to TRBD1 (6 bases). The CDR3 has 14 residues. V gave up 6 bases and J gave up 0 bases, with 12 bases separating them. In germline, CDR1 is MRHNA, CDR2 SNTAGT. The CDR3, as DNA: TGTGCCAGCAGCCCCGACAGGACCTCCTACGAGCAGTACTTC. Amino acid sequence: CASSPDRTSYEQYF.

V usage is TRBV5-1 and J usage is TRBJ2-1; tentative D call: TRBD1 (6 bases). V was pared by 2 bases and J by 3 bases, with 18 bases between. Germline assignment: CDR1 SGHRS and CDR2 YFSETQ. The CDR3 runs to 17 residues. Here the CDR3 DNA reads TGCGCCAGCAGCTTCAATACTTTGGGACAACACTACAATGAGCAGTTCTTC. Its protein product is CASSFNTLGQHYNEQFF.

This chain links TRBV7-9 with TRBJ2-3; tentatively, D is TRBD2 (6 bases). From germline, CDR1 is SEHNR and CDR2 FQNEAQ (reference sequence). This CDR3 is built from 15 residues. V gave up 10 bases and J gave up 3 bases, with 20 bases separating them. In nucleotides, the CDR3 is TGTGCCACCCCGAAGGTTCGGGAGAAAACAGATACGCAGTATTTT. Translated, it gives CATPKVREKTDTQYF. The whole variable domain, remainder taken from reference TRBV7-9 and TRBJ2-3, is DTGVSQNPRHKITKRGQNVTFRCDPISEHNRLYWYRQTLGQGPEFLTYFQNEAQLEKSRLLSDRFSAERPKGSFSTLEIQRTEQGDSAMYLCATPKVREKTDTQYFGPGTRLTVL.

The J gene is TRBJ1-2, the V gene TRBV30; 8 bases are a match to TRBD1. Germline CDR1 and CDR2: GTSNPN and SVGIG (reference sequence). This CDR3 contains 15 residues. The junction had 15 bases not matched to a gene; V was cut back by 4 bases and J by 8 bases. The CDR3: CAWISPGQGTYGYTF. In DNA, the CDR3 is TGTGCCTGGATTAGTCCCGGACAGGGAACGTACGGCTACACCTTC.

The chain is built from TRBV6-6 and TRBJ2-3; 13 bases agree with TRBD2. V lost 2 bases and J lost 5; bases outside the gene matches: 1. Per germline, CDR1 MNHNY and CDR2 SVGAGI (reference sequence). CDR3 length: 15 amino acids. CDR3: CASSYGLAGVDTQYF. In nucleotides, the CDR3 is TGTGCCAGCAGTTACGGACTAGCGGGAGTAGATACGCAGTATTTT.

The V gene is TRBV18, the J gene TRBJ2-2; 8 nucleotides align to TRBD2. The trim removed 3 bases at V and 0 bases at J, leaving 9 bases unmatched. The germline V gene has CDR1 KGHSH and CDR2 LQKENI. The CDR3 extends over 18 amino acids. For the CDR3, the DNA is TGTGCCAGCTCACCTCTGGGTCCGGGACTAGCGAACACCGGGGAGCTGTTTTTT. Translating gives CASSPLGPGLANTGELFF.

Remarks on this clone: Other DNA sequences in the sample encode the same CDR3. CDR3 in amino acids: CASSRLAGTYEQYF. For the CDR3, the DNA is TGCGCCAGCAGCCGGCTAGCGGGTACCTACGAGCAGTACTTC. The chain links TRBV5-1 to TRBJ2-7, with TRBD2 identical over 8 bases. Germline V gene lookup returns CDR1 SGHRS and CDR2 YFSETQ. This CDR3 is built from 14 residues. With V trimmed by 4 bases and J by 2 bases, 5 bases remained unmatched.